This T cell receptor (beta chain) was observed in a study of blood T cell repertoires in COVID-19. Study context: The study drew acute and convalescent COVID-19 samples from the United States, Italy and Spain. PBMCs, B-cell-depleted T cells, or T cells provided the cDNA or gDNA that made up the material.

The CDR3 loop spans 17 amino acids. Germline CDR1 reads SEHNR; CDR2 reads FQNEAQ (reference sequence). J gave up 4 bases and V 0 bases, and 9 bases lay outside the gene matches. Original data processing: Amplification of reference gene primers was used by the study to estimate nucleated cell counts. Profiled with immunoSEQ multiplex PCR; TCRdb holds only in-frame clones, not every one. Clone size and V and J calls were adopted from that table, with D and trimming inferred from the DNA. There are 130,000 to 150,000 clones in the sample; approximately 82% occur only once, and 10% lies in the top ten. Sequencing was performed on peripheral blood. The chain couples TRBV7-9 to TRBJ2-1; 7 bases are shared with TRBD1. The receptor comes from a man between 60 and 75 years old with active or convalescent COVID-19. The CDR3 loop is CASSLAPTGSGYNEQFF. The CDR3 bases are TGTGCCAGCAGCTTAGCACCGACAGGGTCGGGATACAATGAGCAGTTCTTC.